This T cell receptor beta chain emerged from a study of T cell repertoires in cytomegalovirus infection. About the study: CMV infection together with matching HLA type was indicated by public TCR beta signatures.

Study findings and constraints: Identification of carriers of CMV plus the relevant HLA was achieved through cumulative public TCR beta family frequency. Ex vivo responses were dominated by HLA-C-restricted CMV-specific TCR beta clonotypes.

From the reads, TCRdb called clonotypes with MiXCR, one entry per CDR3 protein. In the table there are 150,000 to 200,000 distinct CDR3 sequences, approximately 14% of which are singletons. In its sample, this clonotype was seen a few times. What it recognizes is unknown. The CDR3 covers 14 residues. Germline V CDR1 and CDR2: SGHRS, YFSETQ. The V and J ends lost 9 bases and 0 bases, in that order; junction bases with no gene match: 7. The receptor was derived from a human donor in good health (CMV status not recorded). Some clones in this sample may be carry-over from other donors' samples. The sequenced sample was PBMCs. The chain links TRBV5-1 to TRBJ2-3; TRBD2 matches at 7 bases. The CDR3 coding sequence is TGCGCCACCCGCCGGGGGGAAAGCACAGATACGCAGTATTTT. This codes for CATRRGESTDTQYF.